The next 16 T cell receptor beta chains were all read from a single sample in a study of immune reconstitution after stem cell transplant in scleroderma. TCRdb processed the RT-PCR reads anew with MiXCR; each CDR3 protein has one entry. The sample gives about 2,900 distinct CDR3 sequences, around 8.5% of which show up once; 7.5% to 10% is in the top ten. This sample was taken before or after autologous hematopoietic stem cell transplantation (not recorded which). The receptors originated from a female donor with systemic sclerosis.

This clonotype is medium-sized within its sample. V gene TRBV12-3 or TRBV12-4 combines with J gene TRBJ1-5; D unresolved. The CDR3 extends over 14 amino acids. The V and J ends lost 7 bases and 4 bases respectively, with 14 bases between them. CDR3 in amino acids: CASTPEDGNQPQHF. CDR3 nucleotide sequence: TGTGCCAGCACCCCAGAGGATGGGAATCAGCCCCAGCATTTT.

To note about this clonotype: The junction shows a germline mismatch at one end, possibly a read error. The chain combines TRBV7-9 with TRBJ2-7; 7 nucleotides match TRBD1. This CDR3 contains 13 residues. Germline V gene sequence: CDR1 SEHNR, CDR2 FQNEAQ (reference sequence). The CDR3 sequence: CVSGGTDRYEQYF. CDR3 in DNA: TGTGTCAGCGGTGGGACAGATCGCTACGAGCAGTACTTC. The complete variable domain, with remaining parts taken from reference TRBV7-9 and TRBJ2-7, reads DTGVSQNPRHKITKRGQNVTFRCDPISEHNRLYWYRQTLGQGPEFLTYFQNEAQLEKSRLLSDRFSAERPKGSFSTLEIQRTEQGDSAMYLCVSGGTDRYEQYFGPGTRLTVT.

The chain joins TRBV20-1 to TRBJ2-7; TRBD2 aligns across 9 bases. CDR1 and CDR2 from the germline V gene are DFQATT and SNEGSKA (reference sequence). V gave up 1 base and J gave up 0 bases; unmatched junction bases: 1. The CDR3 is made up of 14 amino acids. The CDR3 region has the DNA TGCAGTGCTAGAGGCGGGAGGGGCTCCTACGAGCAGTACTTC. Translation: CSARGGRGSYEQYF.

This clonotype is labeled medium-sized. The chain combines TRBV2 with TRBJ1-1, with D possibly TRBD1 on 6 matching bases. In germline, CDR1 is SNHLY, CDR2 FYNNEI. Trimming shortened V by 4 bases and J by 8 bases, and 11 bases separated the two germline ends. The CDR3 extends over 12 amino acids. This CDR3 is CASSGSGGEAFF. Written as DNA, the CDR3 is TGTGCCAGCAGTGGGTCGGGGGGCGAAGCTTTCTTT.

This clonotype is classed as large (0.1 to 1%). The chain employs TRBV20-1 and TRBJ1-1, with TRBD1 as a possible D gene (6 bases). CDR1 DFQATT and CDR2 SNEGSKA come from the germline V gene (reference sequence). Trimming removed 2 bases from V and 1 base from J, with 11 bases in between. This CDR3 spans 14 amino acids. The CDR3 DNA reads as TGCAGTGCTAGAAGCAGGGGTGGGAACACTGAAGCTTTCTTT. This gives the protein CSARSRGGNTEAFF.

This clonotype was counted between two and nine times. The rearrangement joins TRBV7-6 to TRBJ1-1; 7 nucleotides align to TRBD1. This CDR3 region has 14 residues. Germline CDR1 reads SGHVS; CDR2 reads FNYEAQ. With 5 bases clipped from V and 0 bases from J, the junction kept 3 bases outside the gene matches. In DNA, the CDR3 is TGTGCCAGCAGCCCGGGACAGATGAACACTGAAGCTTTCTTT. Protein: CASSPGQMNTEAFF.

By sample fraction, this clonotype is medium-sized. The CDR3 protein is CSASKVTNEKLFF. The DNA of the CDR3 is TGCAGTGCTTCCAAGGTCACTAATGAAAAACTGTTTTTT. The chain links TRBV20-1 to TRBJ1-4; the D is unclear. Germline V CDR1 and CDR2: DFQATT, SNEGSKA (reference sequence). There are 13 residues in the CDR3. V lost 5 bases to trimming and J lost 2 bases, with 9 bases between them.

By share of the sample, this clonotype is medium-sized. The rearrangement links TRBV25-1 to TRBJ1-2, with TRBD1 identical over 9 bases. CDR1 is MGHDK, CDR2 SYGVNS, per germline. The CDR3 totals 16 residues. The V segment lost 5 bases and the J segment 4 bases; nucleotides outside the gene matches: 11. This chain's CDR3 is CASSTGTGNNFYGYTF. The CDR3 coding sequence is TGTGCCAGCAGTACCGGGACAGGGAACAATTTCTATGGCTACACCTTC.

The rearrangement uses TRBV6-6 and TRBJ1-1, with D uncertain. Germline CDR1 reads MNHNY; CDR2 reads SVGAGI (reference sequence). The CDR3 runs 13 residues. V lost 2 bases, J lost 6 bases, and 10 bases lay in between. The CDR3 loop is CASSYEGTPEAFF. The CDR3, as DNA: TGTGCCAGCAGTTACGAGGGAACCCCTGAAGCTTTCTTT.

This clonotype is labeled as medium-sized. This sequence joins TRBV2 and TRBJ2-1, with TRBD2 identical over 13 bases. Per germline, CDR1 SNHLY and CDR2 FYNNEI. This CDR3 region has 15 residues. The J segment lost 4 bases and the V segment lost 6 bases, leaving 3 bases of the junction unmatched. For the CDR3, the DNA is TGTGCCAGCAGACGACTAGCGGGGGGTTACAATGAGCAGTTCTTC. Translating gives CASRRLAGGYNEQFF.

This clonotype is judged medium-sized. The chain has TRBV5-1 and TRBJ2-5; 7 bases line up with TRBD2. Germline V gene lookup returns CDR1 SGHRS and CDR2 YFSETQ. This CDR3 is built from 14 residues. V lost 3 bases and J lost 1; bases outside the gene matches: 3. CDR3 nucleotides: TGCGCCAGCAGCTCCGGGGGGTCCCAAGAGACCCAGTACTTC. Encoded protein: CASSSGGSQETQYF.

The chain uses TRBV5-1 and TRBJ2-2; D is unclear. The CDR3 sequence is 16 residues long. Germline V gene sequence: CDR1 SGHRS, CDR2 YFSETQ. V shed 0 bases and J shed 0 bases, with 9 bases lying between them. The CDR3 bases are TGCGCCAGCAGCTTGGGGTACGGATCGAACACCGGGGAGCTGTTTTTT. Translated: CASSLGYGSNTGELFF.

This clonotype is deemed medium-sized. This chain joins TRBV29-1 and TRBJ2-7; 10 bases are a match to TRBD2. V was pared by 5 bases and J by 6 bases, with 4 bases of the junction left unmatched. This CDR3 is built from 12 residues. In germline, CDR1 is SQVTM, CDR2 ANQGSEA. CDR3 bases: TGCAGCGTTCGAGCGGGGGGGCCCGAGCAGTACTTC. Amino acids: CSVRAGGPEQYF.

The chain carries TRBV7-6 and TRBJ1-5; D might be TRBD1 (6 bases). CDR3 size: 15 residues. Between the trimmed V and J ends, which lost 0 bases and 6 bases, there was a span of 12 bases. Looked up from germline, CDR1 is SGHVS and CDR2 is FNYEAQ. The CDR3: CASSLAGGLGQPQHF. DNA of the CDR3: TGTGCCAGCAGCTTAGCAGGGGGTTTGGGTCAGCCCCAGCATTTT.

Notes on this clonotype: A much larger clone differs by one base, so this may be a read error. The chain has TRBV20-1 and TRBJ2-1; TRBD1 aligns across 7 bases. Germline V gene lookup returns CDR1 DFQATT and CDR2 SNEGSKA (reference sequence). Trimming at V came to 0 bases and at J to 4 bases, leaving 12 bases not matched to a gene. The CDR3 has 17 residues. The CDR3 is CSARDYLRAGGYNEQFF. The DNA for the CDR3 is TGCAGTGCTAGAGATTATCTACGGGCAGGGGGTTACAATGAGCAGTTCTTC.

This clonotype is termed large. The chain recombines TRBV3-1 with TRBJ2-1; D is perhaps TRBD2 (5 bases). This CDR3 is 16 amino acids long. Trimming took 0 bases from V and 2 from J, leaving 11 bases between them. Germline CDR1 is LGHDT and CDR2 is YNNKEL (reference sequence). The CDR3 loop is CASSQDSGSPYNEQFF. For the CDR3, the DNA is TGTGCCAGCAGCCAAGATTCTGGGAGCCCCTACAATGAGCAGTTCTTC.